This T cell receptor beta chain was documented in a study of CD8 T cells in Susac syndrome (dated by TCRdb to between 2019 and 2020). Background on the whole study: Among the sequenced Susac syndrome patients, roughly six had clinically active disease and roughly eight were in clinical remission. At blood withdrawal, Susac syndrome patients were therapy-naive, treated with corticosteroids (with IVIg additionally given to some), or treated with IVIg alone. Repertoire sequencing was used to test whether CD8+ T cell activation and differentiation in Susac syndrome was antigen driven. Results the study describes overall, beyond this receptor: The TCR sequencing and HLA analysis was acknowledged to have included a relatively small number of individuals. No clonal expansion was detected in the CD4+ T cell repertoire of Susac syndrome patients.

Concerning this clonotype itself: It lacks a known antigen. No quality values exist for individual bases; no much larger clone is one base distant.

High-throughput TCR beta sequencing profiled peripheral blood CD8+ and CD4+ T cells from healthy donors, Susac syndrome patients and multiple sclerosis patients. The Susac syndrome patients fulfilled recently defined diagnostic criteria for definite or probable disease. Bulk CD8+ and CD4+ T cells were purified by magnetic negative isolation, whereas CD8+ TEMRA cells were enriched by FACS. Blood was collected in EDTA tubes and processed within 24 hours, with PBMCs isolated through density gradient centrifugation. PBMCs intended for TCR sequencing were cryopreserved in liquid nitrogen and thawed later in a water bath at 37 degrees C. Purity of sorted or isolated CD4+, CD8+ and CD8+ TEMRA cells was at least 90%. RNA was extracted using the RNeasy kit, and roughly 0.5 to 1 microgram was reverse transcribed with random hexamers. TCR beta CDR3 regions were amplified with the immunoSEQ multiplex PCR assay covering 54 Vbeta and 13 Jbeta segments. PCR amplification bias was corrected by using a synthetic template baseline for primer optimization and computational correction. As for how the authors treated the data: Reads were annotated to V, D and J genes per IMGT and analyzed with immunoSEQ Analyzer, keeping only productive sequences. Clonality was calculated as one minus the Shannon entropy normalized by log2 of the number of productive unique sequences. For each patient and control, public and private clones were evaluated among the 100 most prevalent clones. Clones were defined as Susac-specific if absent from the healthy and MS cohorts, from around 1,100 published viral clones and from other ImmuneACCESS disease sequences. TCRdb passed the public sequencing reads through fastp at Q25 and MiXCR, retaining productive beta sequences. Entries that share a CDR3 protein sequence are merged under the most common genes and DNA. What appears here as the V and J calls and clone size reflects TCRdb's work, not the paper's. Across this sample there are some 250,000 distinct CDR3 sequences, with 90% to 97% seen only once. The top ten clones comprise 0.1% of the sample.

The sample comprised CD4+ T cells from PBMCs. The sequence was collected from a human donor with Susac syndrome.

The CDR3 loop reads CASSSPPSLREQYF. The DNA sequence is given as TGTGCCAGCAGCTCTCCGCCTAGCCTCCGCGAGCAGTACTTC. This chain is built from TRBV7-9 and TRBJ2-7; the D gene is perhaps TRBD2, from 5 matching bases. V is cut by 4 bases and J by 6 bases, and the space between the germline ends is 16 bases. The CDR3 runs 14 amino acids, cysteine and phenylalanine included. Only the CDR3 part of the read is kept: 42 bases, read in frame from the first base. CDR1 and CDR2, per the germline V gene (reference sequence), are SEHNR and FQNEAQ.